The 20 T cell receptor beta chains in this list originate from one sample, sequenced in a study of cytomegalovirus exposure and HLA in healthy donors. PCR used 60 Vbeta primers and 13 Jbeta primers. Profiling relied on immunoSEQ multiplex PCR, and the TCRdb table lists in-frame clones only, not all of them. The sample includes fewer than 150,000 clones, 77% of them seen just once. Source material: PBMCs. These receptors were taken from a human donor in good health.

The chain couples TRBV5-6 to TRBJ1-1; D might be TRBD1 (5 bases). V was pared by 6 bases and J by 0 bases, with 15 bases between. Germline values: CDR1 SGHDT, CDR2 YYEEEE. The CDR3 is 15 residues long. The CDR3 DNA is TGTGCCAGCACCGGAATACAGGTGATGAACACTGAAGCTTTCTTT. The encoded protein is CASTGIQVMNTEAFF.

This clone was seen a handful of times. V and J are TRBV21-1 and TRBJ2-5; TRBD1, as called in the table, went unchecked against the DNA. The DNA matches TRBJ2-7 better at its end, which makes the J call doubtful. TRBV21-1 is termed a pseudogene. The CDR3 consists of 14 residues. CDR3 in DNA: TGTGCCAGCATCCGGGACAGGTTCGACTACGAGCAGTACTTC. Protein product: CASIRDRFDYEQYF.

The DNA for the CDR3 is TGTGCCAGCAGGGGAAGGGGGCAAGAGACCCAGTACTTC. Translated, it gives CASRGRGQETQYF. The genes are TRBV14 and TRBJ2-5, with a possible D match to TRBD1 (6 bases). This CDR3 is 13 amino acids long. The germline CDR1 and CDR2 sequences are SGHDN and FVKESK. V was cut by 6 bases and J by 2 bases, with 10 bases left in between.

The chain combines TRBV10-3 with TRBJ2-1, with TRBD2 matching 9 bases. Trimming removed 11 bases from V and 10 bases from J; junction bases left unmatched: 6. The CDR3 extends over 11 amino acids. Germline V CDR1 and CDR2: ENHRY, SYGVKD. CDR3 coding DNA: TGTGCCGTGGGACTAGCTTACGAGCAGTTCTTC. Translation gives CAVGLAYEQFF.

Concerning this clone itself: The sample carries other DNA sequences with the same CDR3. CDR3 sequence: CASSYGGRGNEQFF. In nucleotides, the CDR3 is TGTGCCAGCAGTTACGGGGGCAGGGGTAATGAGCAGTTCTTC. The rearrangement links TRBV6-5 to TRBJ2-1; D is perhaps TRBD1 (6 bases). The CDR3 is made up of 14 amino acids. The germline V and J ends were trimmed by 2 bases and 7 bases, with 12 bases remaining between them. Germline loops: CDR1 MNHEY, CDR2 SVGAGI.

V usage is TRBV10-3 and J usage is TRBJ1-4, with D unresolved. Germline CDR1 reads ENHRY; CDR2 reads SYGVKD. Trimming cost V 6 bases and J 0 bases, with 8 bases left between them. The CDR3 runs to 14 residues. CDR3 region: CAIRPGATNEKLFF. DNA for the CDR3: TGTGCCATCAGGCCGGGAGCAACTAATGAAAAACTGTTTTTT.

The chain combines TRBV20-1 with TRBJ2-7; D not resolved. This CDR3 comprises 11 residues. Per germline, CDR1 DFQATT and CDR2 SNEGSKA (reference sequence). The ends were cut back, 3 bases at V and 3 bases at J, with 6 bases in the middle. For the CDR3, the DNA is TGCAGTGCTAGCTCCTACTACGAGCAGTACTTC. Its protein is CSASSYYEQYF.

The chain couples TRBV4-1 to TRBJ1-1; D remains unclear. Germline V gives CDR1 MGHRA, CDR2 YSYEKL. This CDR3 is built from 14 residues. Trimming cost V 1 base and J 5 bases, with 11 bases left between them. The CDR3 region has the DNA TGCGCCAGCAGCCAAGGGGCCGGAGGGACTGAAGCTTTCTTT. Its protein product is CASSQGAGGTEAFF.

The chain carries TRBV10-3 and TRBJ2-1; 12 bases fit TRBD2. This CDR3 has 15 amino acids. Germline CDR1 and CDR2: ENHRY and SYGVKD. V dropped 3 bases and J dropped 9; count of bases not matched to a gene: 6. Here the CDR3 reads CAISDELAGGTEQFF. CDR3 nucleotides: TGTGCCATCAGTGATGAGCTAGCGGGAGGGACTGAGCAGTTCTTC.

CDR3 bases: TGTGCCAGCAGTTCCCAAACAGGGTCGAGGACCCAGTACTTC. It yields the protein CASSSQTGSRTQYF. The V call is TRBV28, the J call TRBJ2-5; a weak D match, TRBD1 (6 bases). This CDR3 spans 14 amino acids. Germline CDR1 MDHEN, CDR2 SYDVKM. V lost 4 bases, J lost 7 bases, and 16 bases lay in between.

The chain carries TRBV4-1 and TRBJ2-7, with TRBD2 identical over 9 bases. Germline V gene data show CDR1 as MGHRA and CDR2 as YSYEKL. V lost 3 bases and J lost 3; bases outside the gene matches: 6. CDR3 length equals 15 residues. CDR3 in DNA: TGCGCCAGCAGCCATCAACTAGCGGGTATCTACGAGCAGTACTTC. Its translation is CASSHQLAGIYEQYF.

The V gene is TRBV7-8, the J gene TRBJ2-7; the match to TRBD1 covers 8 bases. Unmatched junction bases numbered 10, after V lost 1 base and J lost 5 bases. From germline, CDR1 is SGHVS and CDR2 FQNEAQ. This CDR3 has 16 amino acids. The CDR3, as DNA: TGTGCCAGCAGCTTAGATGGTAGGACAGGGACCCACGAGCAGTACTTC. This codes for CASSLDGRTGTHEQYF.

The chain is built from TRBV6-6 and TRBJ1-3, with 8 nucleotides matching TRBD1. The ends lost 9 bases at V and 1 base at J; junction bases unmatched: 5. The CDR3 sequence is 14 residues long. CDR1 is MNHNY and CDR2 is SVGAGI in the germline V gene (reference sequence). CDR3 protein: CASYRGDSGNTIYF. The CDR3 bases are TGTGCCAGTTACAGGGGGGATTCTGGAAACACCATATATTTT.

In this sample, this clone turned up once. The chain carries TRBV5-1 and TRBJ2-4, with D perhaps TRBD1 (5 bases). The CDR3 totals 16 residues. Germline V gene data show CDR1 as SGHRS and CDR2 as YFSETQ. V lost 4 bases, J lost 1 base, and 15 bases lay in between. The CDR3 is CASSKIRALAKNIQYF. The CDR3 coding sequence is TGCGCCAGCAGCAAGATCAGGGCACTGGCCAAAAACATTCAGTACTTC.

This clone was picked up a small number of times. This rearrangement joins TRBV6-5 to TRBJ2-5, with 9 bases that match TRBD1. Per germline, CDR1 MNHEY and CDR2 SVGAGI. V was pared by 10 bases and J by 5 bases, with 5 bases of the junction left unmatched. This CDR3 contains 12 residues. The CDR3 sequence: CATSDRGETQYF. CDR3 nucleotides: TGTGCCACCTCGGACAGGGGTGAGACCCAGTACTTC.

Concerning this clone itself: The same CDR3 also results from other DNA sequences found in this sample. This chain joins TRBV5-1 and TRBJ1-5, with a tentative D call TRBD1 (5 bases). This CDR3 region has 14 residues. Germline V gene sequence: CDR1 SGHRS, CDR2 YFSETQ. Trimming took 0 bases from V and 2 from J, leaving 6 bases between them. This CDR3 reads CASSLAGGNQPQHF. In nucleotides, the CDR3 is TGCGCCAGCAGCTTGGCGGGGGGCAATCAGCCCCAGCATTTT.

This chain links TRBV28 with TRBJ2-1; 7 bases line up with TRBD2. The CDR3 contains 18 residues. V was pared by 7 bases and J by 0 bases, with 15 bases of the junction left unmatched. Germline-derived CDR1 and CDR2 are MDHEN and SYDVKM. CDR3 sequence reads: CASNPSVGGGYSYNEQFF. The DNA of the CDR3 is TGTGCCAGCAACCCTAGCGTGGGGGGAGGGTACTCCTACAATGAGCAGTTCTTC.

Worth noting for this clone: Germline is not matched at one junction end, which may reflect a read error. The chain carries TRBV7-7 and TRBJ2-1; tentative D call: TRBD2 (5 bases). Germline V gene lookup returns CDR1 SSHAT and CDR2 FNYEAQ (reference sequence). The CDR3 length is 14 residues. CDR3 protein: CASSLDGNYNEQFF. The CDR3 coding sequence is TGTGCTAGCAGCTTAGACGGGAACTACAATGAGCAGTTCTTC.

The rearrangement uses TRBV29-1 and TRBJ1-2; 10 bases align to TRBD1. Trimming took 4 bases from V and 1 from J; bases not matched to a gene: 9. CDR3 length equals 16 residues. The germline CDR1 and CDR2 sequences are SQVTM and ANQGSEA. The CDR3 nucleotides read TGCAGCGTTGGAGGCGGTGGGACAGGGGTTAACTATGGCTACACCTTC. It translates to CSVGGGGTGVNYGYTF.

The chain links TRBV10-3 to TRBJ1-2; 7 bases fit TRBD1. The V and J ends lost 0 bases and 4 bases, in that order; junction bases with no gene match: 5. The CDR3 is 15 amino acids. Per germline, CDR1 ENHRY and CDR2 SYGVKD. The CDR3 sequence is CAISESLGGGYGYTF. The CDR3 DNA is TGTGCCATCAGTGAGTCGTTAGGGGGCGGCTATGGCTACACCTTC.